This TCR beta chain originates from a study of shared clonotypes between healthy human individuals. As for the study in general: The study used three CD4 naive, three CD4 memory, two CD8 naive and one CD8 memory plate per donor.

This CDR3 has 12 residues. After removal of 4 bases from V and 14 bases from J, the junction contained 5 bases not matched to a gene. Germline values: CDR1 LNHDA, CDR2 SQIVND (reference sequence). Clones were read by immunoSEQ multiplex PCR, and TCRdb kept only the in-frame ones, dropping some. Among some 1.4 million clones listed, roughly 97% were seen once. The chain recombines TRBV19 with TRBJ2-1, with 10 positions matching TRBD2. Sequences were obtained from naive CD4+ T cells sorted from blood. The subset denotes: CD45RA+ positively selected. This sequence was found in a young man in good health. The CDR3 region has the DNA TGTGCCAGTAGTAATCTAGCGGGAGCTGAGTTCTTC. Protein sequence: CASSNLAGAEFF.